This TCR beta chain was observed in a study of blood T cell dynamics during melanoma immunotherapy. Study context: Metastatic melanoma patients received first-line pembrolizumab or nivolumab plus ipilimumab. Findings of the study overall: The study could not tell melanoma-specific clones from general immune activation.

The time point: week 3, after first cycle of checkpoint inhibitor. Blood was drawn before treatment and at week 3 after checkpoint blockade. Patients had no prior systemic cancer treatment, immunosuppressants or other active cancers. Only in-frame clones appear in the TCRdb table, and some are missing; sequencing was by immunoSEQ multiplex PCR. The table records roughly 29,000 clones, approximately 80% of them present only once. On this clone itself: As yet, its antigen is unknown.

The source material was blood, sampled from a patient treated with checkpoint blockade. The receptor was isolated from a human donor with melanoma.

The CDR3 protein is CASSLVVGRVQDTEAFF. The CDR3 DNA sequence: TGTGCCAGCAGCTTAGTAGTGGGCAGGGTACAGGACACTGAAGCTTTCTTT. J is TRBJ1-1 and V is TRBV7-9; D possibly corresponds to TRBD1 (5 bases). Germline-derived CDR1 and CDR2 are SEHNR and FQNEAQ (reference sequence). Between the trimmed V and J ends, which lost 1 base and 3 bases, there was a span of 18 bases. The length of the CDR3 is 17 residues.